This TCR beta chain was captured in a study of T cell repertoires in cytomegalovirus infection (dated by TCRdb to between 2018 and 2021). Context from the whole study: Recently identified HLA-C-restricted CMV epitopes, whose presentation resists viral immunomodulation, were targeted by peptide stimulations together with well-studied HLA-B-restricted epitopes. Donor HLA type was relevant to the analysis, because carriage of CMV infection together with the matching HLA type was indicated by public TCR beta signatures. Study-level results and caveats: Carriers of CMV infection plus the relevant HLA type were discriminated by the cumulative frequency of public TCR beta family members in the study cohort and in an independent 352-donor cohort. The ex vivo response was dominated by HLA-C-restricted CMV-specific TCR beta clonotypes, which also provided the single most frequent clonotype in two of eight donors.

This clonotype was seen a single time. The antigen it binds to is not known. No quality values exist for individual bases; no much larger clone is one base distant. A single read is weak support. The CDR3 has 13 amino acids, counting the end cysteine and phenylalanine. The entry retains the CDR3 DNA only, 39 bases that are in frame from base 1. The germline V gene supplies CDR1 SGDLS and CDR2 YYNGEE. Trimming at the junction amounts to 3 bases on V and 8 bases on J, and the germline ends lie 14 bases apart. Sequencing took place on an Illumina HiSeq 1500. Through fastp at Q25 and MiXCR, TCRdb rebuilt clones from the public reads, retaining in-frame beta chains. Here each entry gathers all rows of one CDR3 protein and keeps the most common genes and DNA. The sample contains roughly 200,000 distinct CDR3 sequences, 35% to 45% of them found a single time. The ten biggest clones cover 55% to 70% of the sample.

This sample's treatment or condition label indicates: in vitro stimulation with specific CMV peptide epitopes to enrich CMV-specific T cells. Recombination connected TRBV9 to TRBJ1-2; the D region possibly corresponds to TRBD1 (5 bases align). The origin of this receptor is a human donor in good health (CMV status not recorded). Some clones in this sample may be carry-over from other donors' samples. The specimen was CD8+ T cells from cultured PBMCs, collected from culture after CMV antigen stimulation. The sequenced DNA is TGTGCCAGCAGCGCCCACAGGAGGGACGGCTACACCTTC. Its protein product is CASSAHRRDGYTF. The variable domain in full, with residues beyond the CDR3 obtained from the reference TRBV9 and TRBJ1-2 genes, is DSGVTQTPKHLITATGQRVTLRCSPRSGDLSVYWYQQSLDQGLQFLIQYYNGEERAKGNILERFSAQQFPDLHSELNLSSLELGDSALYFCASSAHRRDGYTFGSGTRLTVV.